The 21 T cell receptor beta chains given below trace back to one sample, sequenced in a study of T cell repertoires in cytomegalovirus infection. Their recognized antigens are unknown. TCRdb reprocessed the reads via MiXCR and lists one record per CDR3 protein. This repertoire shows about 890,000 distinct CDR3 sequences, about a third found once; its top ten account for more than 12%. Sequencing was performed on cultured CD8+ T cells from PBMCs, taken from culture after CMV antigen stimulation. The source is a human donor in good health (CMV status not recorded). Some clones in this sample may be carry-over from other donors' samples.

Here the CDR3 DNA reads TGTGCCAGTAGTCCACAGGGTCCGTCCTACAATGAGCAGTTCTTC. Its protein is CASSPQGPSYNEQFF. V usage is TRBV19 and J usage is TRBJ2-1, with D maybe TRBD1 (6 bases). V lost 5 bases and J 1 base, leaving 12 bases between the germline ends. Germline assignment: CDR1 LNHDA and CDR2 SQIVND (reference sequence). The CDR3 consists of 15 residues.

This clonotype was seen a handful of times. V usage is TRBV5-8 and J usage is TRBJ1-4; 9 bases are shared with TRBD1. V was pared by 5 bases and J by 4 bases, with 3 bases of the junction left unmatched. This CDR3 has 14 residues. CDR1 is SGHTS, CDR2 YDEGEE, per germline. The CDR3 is CASRMGQGNEKLFF. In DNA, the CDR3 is TGTGCCAGCAGGATGGGACAGGGTAATGAAAAACTGTTTTTT. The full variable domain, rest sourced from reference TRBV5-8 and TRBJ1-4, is EAGVTQSPTHLIKTRGQQATLRCSPISGHTSVYWYQQALGLGLQFLLWYDEGEERNRGNFPPRFSGRQFPNYSSELNVNALELEDSALYLCASRMGQGNEKLFFGSGTQLSVL.

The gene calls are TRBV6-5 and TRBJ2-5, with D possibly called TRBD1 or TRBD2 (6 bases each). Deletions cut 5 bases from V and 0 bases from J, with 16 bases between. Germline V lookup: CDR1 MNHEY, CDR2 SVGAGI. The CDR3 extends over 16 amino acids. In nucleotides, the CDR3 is TGTGCCAGCAGTAACCCTGAGGGGGGCGACCAAGAGACCCAGTACTTC. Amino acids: CASSNPEGGDQETQYF.

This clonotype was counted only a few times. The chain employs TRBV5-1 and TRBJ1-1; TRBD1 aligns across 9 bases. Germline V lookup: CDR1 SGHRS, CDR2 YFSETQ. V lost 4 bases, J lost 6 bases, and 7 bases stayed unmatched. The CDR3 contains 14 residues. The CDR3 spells CASSPGQGSPEAFF. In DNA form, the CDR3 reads TGCGCCAGCAGCCCGGGACAGGGTTCACCTGAAGCTTTCTTT.

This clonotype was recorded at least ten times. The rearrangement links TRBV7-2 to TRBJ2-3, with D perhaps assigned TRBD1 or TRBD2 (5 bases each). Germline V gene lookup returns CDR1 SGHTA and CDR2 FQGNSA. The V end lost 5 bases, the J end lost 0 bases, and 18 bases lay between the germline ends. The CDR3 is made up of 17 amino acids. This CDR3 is CASSIPGRGPSTDTQYF. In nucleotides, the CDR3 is TGTGCCAGCAGCATACCGGGCCGGGGCCCTAGCACAGATACGCAGTATTTT.

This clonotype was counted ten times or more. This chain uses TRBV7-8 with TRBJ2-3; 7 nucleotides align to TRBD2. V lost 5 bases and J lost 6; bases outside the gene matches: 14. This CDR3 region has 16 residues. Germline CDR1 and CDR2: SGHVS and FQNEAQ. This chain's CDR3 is CASSSPRDYSSDTQYF. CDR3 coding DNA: TGTGCCAGCAGCAGCCCCCGGGACTACTCGTCCGATACGCAGTATTTT.

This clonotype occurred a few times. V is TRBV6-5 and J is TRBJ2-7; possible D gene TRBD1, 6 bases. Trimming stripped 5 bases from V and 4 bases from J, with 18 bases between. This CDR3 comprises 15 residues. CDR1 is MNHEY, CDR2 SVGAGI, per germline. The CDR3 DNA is TGTGCCAGCAGTCCGTTCAGGTTTACAGGGTACGAGCAGTACTTC. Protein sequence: CASSPFRFTGYEQYF.

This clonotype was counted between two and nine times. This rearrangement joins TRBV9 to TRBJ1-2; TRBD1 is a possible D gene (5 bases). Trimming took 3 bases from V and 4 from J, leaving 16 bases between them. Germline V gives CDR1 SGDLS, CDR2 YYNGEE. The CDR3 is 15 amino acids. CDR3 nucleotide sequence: TGTGCCAGCAGCGAAGACAGCTCCTTAGTCTATGGCTACACCTTC. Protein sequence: CASSEDSSLVYGYTF. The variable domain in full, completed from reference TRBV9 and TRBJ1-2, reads DSGVTQTPKHLITATGQRVTLRCSPRSGDLSVYWYQQSLDQGLQFLIQYYNGEERAKGNILERFSAQQFPDLHSELNLSSLELGDSALYFCASSEDSSLVYGYTFGSGTRLTVV.

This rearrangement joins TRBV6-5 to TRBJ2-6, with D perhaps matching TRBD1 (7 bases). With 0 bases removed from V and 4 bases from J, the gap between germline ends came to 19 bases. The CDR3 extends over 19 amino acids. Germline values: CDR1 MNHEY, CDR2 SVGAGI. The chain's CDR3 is CASSYSTEGAPGGANVLTF. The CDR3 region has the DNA TGTGCCAGCAGTTACTCGACGGAGGGGGCTCCGGGCGGGGCCAACGTCCTGACTTTC.

CDR3 in amino acids: CASNEGRGGETQYF. The CDR3 nucleotides are TGTGCCAGCAATGAGGGAAGGGGTGGAGAGACCCAGTACTTC. The V call is TRBV9, the J call TRBJ2-5; D assignment may be TRBD1 or TRBD2 (5 bases each). Trimming left V 6 bases short and J 4 bases short, with 16 bases between. This CDR3 is built from 14 residues. Germline values: CDR1 SGDLS, CDR2 YYNGEE.

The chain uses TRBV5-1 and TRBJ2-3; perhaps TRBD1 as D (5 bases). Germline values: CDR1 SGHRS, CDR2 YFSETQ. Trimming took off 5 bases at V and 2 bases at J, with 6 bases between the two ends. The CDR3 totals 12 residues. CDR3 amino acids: CASRDNTDTQYF. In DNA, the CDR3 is TGCGCCAGCAGGGACAACACAGATACGCAGTATTTT.

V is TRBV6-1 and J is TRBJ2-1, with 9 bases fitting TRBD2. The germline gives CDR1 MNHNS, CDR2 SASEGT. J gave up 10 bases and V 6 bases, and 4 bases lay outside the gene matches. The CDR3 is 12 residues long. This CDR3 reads CASRDLAGEQFF. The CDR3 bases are TGTGCCAGCAGGGATCTAGCGGGGGAGCAGTTCTTC.

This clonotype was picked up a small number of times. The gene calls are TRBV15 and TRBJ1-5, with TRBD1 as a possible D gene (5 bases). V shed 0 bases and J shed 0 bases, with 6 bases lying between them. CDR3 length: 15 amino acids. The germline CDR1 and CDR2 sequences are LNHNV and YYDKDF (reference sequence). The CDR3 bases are TGTGCCACCAGCAGAGAGGGGGGTAGCAATCAGCCCCAGCATTTT. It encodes CATSREGGSNQPQHF.

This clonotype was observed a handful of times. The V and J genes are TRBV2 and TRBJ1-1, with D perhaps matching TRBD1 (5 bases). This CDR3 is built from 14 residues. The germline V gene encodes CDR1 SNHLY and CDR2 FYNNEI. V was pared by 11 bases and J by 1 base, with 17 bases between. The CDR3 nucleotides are TGTGCCGGGGCATACAAAAAGGCGAACACTGAAGCTTTCTTT. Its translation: CAGAYKKANTEAFF.

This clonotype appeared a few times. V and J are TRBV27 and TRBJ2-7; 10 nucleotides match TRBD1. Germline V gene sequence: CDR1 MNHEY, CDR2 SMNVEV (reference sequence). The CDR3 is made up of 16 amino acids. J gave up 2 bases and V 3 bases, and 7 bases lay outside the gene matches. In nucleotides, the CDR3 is TGTGCCAGCAGTTTGGAATGGACAGGGGGGGCCTACGAGCAGTACTTC. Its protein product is CASSLEWTGGAYEQYF.

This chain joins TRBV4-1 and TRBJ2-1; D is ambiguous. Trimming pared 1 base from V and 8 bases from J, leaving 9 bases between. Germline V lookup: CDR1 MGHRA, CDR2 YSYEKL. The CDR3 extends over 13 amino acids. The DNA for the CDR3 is TGCGCCAGCAGCCAAGGAATGTACCATGAGCAGTTCTTC. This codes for CASSQGMYHEQFF.

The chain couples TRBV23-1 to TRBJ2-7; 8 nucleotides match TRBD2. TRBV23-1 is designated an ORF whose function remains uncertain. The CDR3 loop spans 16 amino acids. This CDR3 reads CASIQASISRGGGQYV. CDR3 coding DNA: TGCGCCAGCATTCAAGCATCGATTTCCCGGGGGGGCGGGCAGTACGTC.

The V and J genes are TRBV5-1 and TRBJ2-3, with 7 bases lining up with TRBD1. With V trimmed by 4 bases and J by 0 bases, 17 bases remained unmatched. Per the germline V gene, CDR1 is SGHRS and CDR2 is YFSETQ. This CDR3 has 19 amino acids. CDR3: CASSGEGRDRSYSTDTQYF. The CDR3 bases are TGCGCCAGCAGCGGAGAGGGAAGGGACAGATCATATAGCACAGATACGCAGTATTTT.

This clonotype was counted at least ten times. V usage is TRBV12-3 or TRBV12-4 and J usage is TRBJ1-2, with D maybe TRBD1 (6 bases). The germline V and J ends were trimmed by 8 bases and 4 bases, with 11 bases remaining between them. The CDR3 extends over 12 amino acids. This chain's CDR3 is CASQTGFYGYTF. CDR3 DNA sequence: TGTGCCAGCCAAACAGGGTTCTATGGCTACACCTTC.

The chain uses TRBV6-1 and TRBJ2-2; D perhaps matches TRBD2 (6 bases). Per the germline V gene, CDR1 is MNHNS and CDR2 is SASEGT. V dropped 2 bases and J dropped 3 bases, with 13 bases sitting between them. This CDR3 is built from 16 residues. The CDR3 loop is CASSESWRGDTGELFF. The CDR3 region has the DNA TGTGCCAGCAGTGAATCTTGGCGGGGAGACACCGGGGAGCTGTTTTTT.

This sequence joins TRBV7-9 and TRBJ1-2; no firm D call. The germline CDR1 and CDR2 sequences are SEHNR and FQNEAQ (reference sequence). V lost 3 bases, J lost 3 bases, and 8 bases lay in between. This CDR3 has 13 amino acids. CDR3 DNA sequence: TGTGCCAGCAGCTTCCGGGCAGACTATGGCTACACCTTC. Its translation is CASSFRADYGYTF.